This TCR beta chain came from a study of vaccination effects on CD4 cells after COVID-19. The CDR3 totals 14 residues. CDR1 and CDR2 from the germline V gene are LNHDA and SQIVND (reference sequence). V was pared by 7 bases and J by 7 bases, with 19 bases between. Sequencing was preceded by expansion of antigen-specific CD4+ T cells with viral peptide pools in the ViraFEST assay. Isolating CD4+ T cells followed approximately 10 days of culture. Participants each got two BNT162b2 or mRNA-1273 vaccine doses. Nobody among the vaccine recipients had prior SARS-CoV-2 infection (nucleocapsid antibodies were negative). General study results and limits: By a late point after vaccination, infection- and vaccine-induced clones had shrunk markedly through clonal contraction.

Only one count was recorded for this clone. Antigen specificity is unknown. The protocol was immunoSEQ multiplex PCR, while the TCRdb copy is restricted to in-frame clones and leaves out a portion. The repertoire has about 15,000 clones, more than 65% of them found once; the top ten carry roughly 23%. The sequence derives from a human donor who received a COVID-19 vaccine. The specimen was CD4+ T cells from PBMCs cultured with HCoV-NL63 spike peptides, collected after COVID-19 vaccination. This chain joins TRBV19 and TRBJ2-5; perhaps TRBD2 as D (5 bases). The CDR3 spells CASNPAGGEGTQYF. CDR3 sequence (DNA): TGTGCCAGTAATCCCGCGGGCGGAGAAGGGACCCAGTACTTC.